This T cell receptor beta chain emerged from a study of cytomegalovirus exposure and HLA in healthy donors. The PCR employed 60 Vbeta primers together with 13 Jbeta primers. Per the authors' pipeline: An analysis that came later counted 73 million or so unique TCR beta chains, approximately 12 million shared. The repertoire was sequenced with immunoSEQ multiplex PCR; TCRdb's copy has only in-frame clones and lacks some. The D gene and trimming were derived from the DNA, and the V and J assignments and clone size from that table. This sample has 150,000 to 160,000 clones, with over 75% found just once. As concerns this clone: Its antigen is unknown.

Whole-study results and caveats: Being productive about 87% or about 30% of the time was typical of most TCR beta V segments in an earlier analysis. Analyzed later, association rates of TCRs varied across HLA loci, with DRB1 most and HLA-C fewest.

V gave up 0 bases and J gave up 6 bases; unmatched junction bases: 5. The CDR3 covers 15 residues. CDR1 SGDLS and CDR2 YYNGEE come from the germline V gene. This TCR was sampled from a woman between 35 and 50 years old in good health and CMV-seropositive. The sample consisted of PBMCs. The chain uses TRBV9 and TRBJ2-1, with 8 bases that match TRBD2. CDR3 coding DNA: TGTGCCAGCAGCGTAGTCGGGAGGGCGGGCAATGAGCAGTTCTTC. It is translated as CASSVVGRAGNEQFF.